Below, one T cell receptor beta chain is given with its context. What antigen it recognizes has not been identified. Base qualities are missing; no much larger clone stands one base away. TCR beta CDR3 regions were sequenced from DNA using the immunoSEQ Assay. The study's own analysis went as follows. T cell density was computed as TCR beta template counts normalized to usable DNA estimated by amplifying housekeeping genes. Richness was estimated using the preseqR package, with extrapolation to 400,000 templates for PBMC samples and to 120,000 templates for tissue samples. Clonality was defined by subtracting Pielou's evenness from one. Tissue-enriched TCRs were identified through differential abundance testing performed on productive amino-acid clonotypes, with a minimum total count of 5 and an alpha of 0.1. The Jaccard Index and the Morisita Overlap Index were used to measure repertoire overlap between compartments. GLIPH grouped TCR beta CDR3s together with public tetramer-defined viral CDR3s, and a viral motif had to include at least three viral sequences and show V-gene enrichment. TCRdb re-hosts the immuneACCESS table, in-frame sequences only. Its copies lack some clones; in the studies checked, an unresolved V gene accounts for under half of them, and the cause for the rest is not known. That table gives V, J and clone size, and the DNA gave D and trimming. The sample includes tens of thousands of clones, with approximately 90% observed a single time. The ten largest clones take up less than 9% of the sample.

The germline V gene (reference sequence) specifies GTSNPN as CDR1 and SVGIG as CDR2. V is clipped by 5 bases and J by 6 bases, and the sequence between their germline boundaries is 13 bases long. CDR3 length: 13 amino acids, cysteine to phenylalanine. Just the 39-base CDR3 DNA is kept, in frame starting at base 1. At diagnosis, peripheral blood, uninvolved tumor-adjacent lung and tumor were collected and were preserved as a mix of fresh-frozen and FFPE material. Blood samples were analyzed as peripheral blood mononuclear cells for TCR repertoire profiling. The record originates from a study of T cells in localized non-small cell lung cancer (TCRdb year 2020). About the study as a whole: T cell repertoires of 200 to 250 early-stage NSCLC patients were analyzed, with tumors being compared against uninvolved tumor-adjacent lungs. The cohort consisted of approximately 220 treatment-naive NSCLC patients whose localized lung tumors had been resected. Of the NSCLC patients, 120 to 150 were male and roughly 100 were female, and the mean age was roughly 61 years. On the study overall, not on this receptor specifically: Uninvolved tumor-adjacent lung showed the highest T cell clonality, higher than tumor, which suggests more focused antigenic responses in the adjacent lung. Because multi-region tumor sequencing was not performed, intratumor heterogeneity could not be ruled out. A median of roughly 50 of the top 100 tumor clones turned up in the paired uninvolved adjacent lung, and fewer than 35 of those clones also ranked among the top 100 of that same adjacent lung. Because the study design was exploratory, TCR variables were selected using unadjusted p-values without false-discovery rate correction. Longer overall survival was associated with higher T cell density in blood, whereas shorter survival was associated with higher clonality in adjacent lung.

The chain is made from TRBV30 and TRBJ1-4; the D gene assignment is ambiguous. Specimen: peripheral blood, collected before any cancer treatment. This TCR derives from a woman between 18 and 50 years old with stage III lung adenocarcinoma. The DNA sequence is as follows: TGTGCCTGGTCTGCTTCTAGGCATGAAAAACTGTTTTTT. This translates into CAWSASRHEKLFF.